This note documents a single TCR beta chain sequence. What this receptor recognizes is not known. Qualities for individual bases were not recorded, and no much larger clone is one base off. These data belong to a study of cytomegalovirus exposure and HLA in healthy donors (dated by TCRdb to about 2017). For the wider study: According to a later analysis, the 120 or so validation repertoires were produced on the same platform as the 700 or so repertoires of the first cohort. High-throughput TCR immunosequencing, statistical association of individual TCRs with disease status, and machine learning were combined to predict cytomegalovirus infection status. The study was designed to test whether signatures of past pathogen exposure could be identified by cataloging public T cell receptors. A separate validation cohort of 90 to 150 different subjects was used in addition to the roughly 620-subject first cohort.

General findings and caveats noted by the study authors: The study listed 150 to 200 TCR beta chains as associated with cytomegalovirus. Across donors, most TCR sequences were observed very rarely, whereas some public TCRs were present in many individuals. A later analysis lacked HLA typing for the validation cohort, so it scored co-occurrence in that cohort across all 120 repertoires. In vitro tests confirmed that a few of the cytomegalovirus-associated TCR beta chains recognize cytomegalovirus antigens. In a later analysis, TCRs clustered in the first cohort were found to also tend to co-occur in the roughly 130 validation repertoires, with approximately 95% of cluster scores above 0. The authors suggested that the approach could potentially be extended to other disease states and immunological phenotypes. Cytomegalovirus status was reported to be diagnosed by the classifier with high specificity and sensitivity in both the original and validation cohorts.

The library was built by means of the immunoSEQ multiplex PCR assay. Processing in the source paper ran as follows. A statistical classification framework was developed to diagnose cytomegalovirus status using the catalog of TCR beta chain sequences. What TCRdb holds here is the immuneACCESS table cut down to in-frame rearrangements. Part of the clones is not present; checked against another copy, under half of the missing clones reflect an unresolved V gene, and the others are unexplained. Clone size and the V and J calls come from that table; the DNA yielded D and trimming. For this sample there are approximately 130,000 clones; approximately 90% appear just once. The top ten clonotypes cover about 1.9% of the sample. The donors were included in the validation cohort of some 120 subjects, a group kept apart from the approximately 700-subject first cohort. The germline V gene yields SNHLY for CDR1 and FYNNEI for CDR2. V is shortened by 7 bases, J by 6 bases, and the region joining them spans 13 bases. The CDR3 measures 12 amino acids from cysteine to phenylalanine. Only the CDR3 DNA stays, 36 bases, in frame from base 1.

The material sequenced was PBMCs. This TCR was sampled from a woman younger than 35 in good health and CMV-seronegative. The chain couples TRBV2 to TRBJ2-7; the D gene is perhaps TRBD1, from 6 matching bases. The CDR3 is CASTATGTEQYF. The DNA is as follows: TGTGCCAGCACCGCCACAGGGACCGAGCAGTACTTC.